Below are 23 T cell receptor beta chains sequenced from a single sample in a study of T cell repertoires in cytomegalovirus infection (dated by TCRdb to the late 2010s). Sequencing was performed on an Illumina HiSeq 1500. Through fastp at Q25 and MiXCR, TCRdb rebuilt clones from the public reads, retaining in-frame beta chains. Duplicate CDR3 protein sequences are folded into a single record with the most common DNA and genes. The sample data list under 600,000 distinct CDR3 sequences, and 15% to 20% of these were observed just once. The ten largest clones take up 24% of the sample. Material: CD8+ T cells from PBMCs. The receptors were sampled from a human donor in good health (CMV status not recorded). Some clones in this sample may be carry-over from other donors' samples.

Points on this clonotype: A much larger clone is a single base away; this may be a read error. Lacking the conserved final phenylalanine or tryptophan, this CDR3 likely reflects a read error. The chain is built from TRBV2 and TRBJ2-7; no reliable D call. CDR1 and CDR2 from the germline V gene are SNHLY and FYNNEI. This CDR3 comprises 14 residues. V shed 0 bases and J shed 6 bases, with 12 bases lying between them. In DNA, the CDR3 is TGTGCCAGCAGTGAAGCGCTTGACGGTTCCGAGCAGTACTTA. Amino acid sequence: CASSEALDGSEQYL.

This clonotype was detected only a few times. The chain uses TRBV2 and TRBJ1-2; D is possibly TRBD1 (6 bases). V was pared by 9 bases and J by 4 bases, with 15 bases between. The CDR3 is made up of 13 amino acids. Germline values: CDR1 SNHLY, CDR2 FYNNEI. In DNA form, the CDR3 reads TGTGCCAGTCCTATTACAGGGAGCTATGGCTACACCTTC. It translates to CASPITGSYGYTF.

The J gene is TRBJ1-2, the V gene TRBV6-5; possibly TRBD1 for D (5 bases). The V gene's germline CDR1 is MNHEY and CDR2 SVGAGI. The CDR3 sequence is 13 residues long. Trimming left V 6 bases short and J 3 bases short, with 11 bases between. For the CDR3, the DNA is TGTGCCAGCAGCGACGGGACGGACTATGGCTACACCTTC. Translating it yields CASSDGTDYGYTF.

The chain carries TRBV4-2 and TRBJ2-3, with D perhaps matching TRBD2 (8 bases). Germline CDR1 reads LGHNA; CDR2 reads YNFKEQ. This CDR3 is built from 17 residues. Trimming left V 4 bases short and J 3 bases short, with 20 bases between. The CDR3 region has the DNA TGTGCCAGCAGCCCGAGGGGGCTAGCGGGCCGGACAGATACGCAGTATTTT. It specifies CASSPRGLAGRTDTQYF.

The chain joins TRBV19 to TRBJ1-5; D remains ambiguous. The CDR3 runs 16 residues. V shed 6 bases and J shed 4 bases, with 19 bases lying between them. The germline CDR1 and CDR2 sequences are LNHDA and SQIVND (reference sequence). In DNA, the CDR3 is TGTGCCAGTAGCAGTCAGATGGTGCCAGATAATCAGCCCCAGCATTTT. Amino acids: CASSSQMVPDNQPQHF.

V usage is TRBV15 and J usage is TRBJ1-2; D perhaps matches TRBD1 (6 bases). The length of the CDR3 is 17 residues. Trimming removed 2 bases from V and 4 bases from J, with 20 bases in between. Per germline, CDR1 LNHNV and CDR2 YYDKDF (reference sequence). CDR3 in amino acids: CATSRPGQSRPPYGYTF. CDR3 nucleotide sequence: TGTGCCACCAGCAGACCCGGACAGAGCCGGCCTCCCTATGGCTACACCTTC.

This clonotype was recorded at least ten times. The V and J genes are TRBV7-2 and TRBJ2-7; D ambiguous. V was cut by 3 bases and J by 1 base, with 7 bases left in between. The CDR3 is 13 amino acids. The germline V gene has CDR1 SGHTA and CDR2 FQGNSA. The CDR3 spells CASSFTISYEQYF. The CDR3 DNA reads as TGTGCCAGCAGCTTTACCATTTCCTACGAGCAGTACTTC.

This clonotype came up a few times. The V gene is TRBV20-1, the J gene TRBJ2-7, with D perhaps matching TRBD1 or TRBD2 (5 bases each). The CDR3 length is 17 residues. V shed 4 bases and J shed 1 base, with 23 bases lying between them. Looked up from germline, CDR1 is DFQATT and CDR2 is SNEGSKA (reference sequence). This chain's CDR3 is CSANSGALSISSYEQYF. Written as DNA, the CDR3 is TGCAGTGCTAATTCCGGGGCTTTATCTATATCTTCCTACGAGCAGTACTTC.

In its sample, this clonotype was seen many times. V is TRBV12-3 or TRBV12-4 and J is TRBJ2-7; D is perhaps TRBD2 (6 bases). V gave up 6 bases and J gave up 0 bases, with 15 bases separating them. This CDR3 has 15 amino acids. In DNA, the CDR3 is TGTGCCAGCAGGAAATCTAGCGTCCTCTCCTACGAGCAGTACTTC. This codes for CASRKSSVLSYEQYF.

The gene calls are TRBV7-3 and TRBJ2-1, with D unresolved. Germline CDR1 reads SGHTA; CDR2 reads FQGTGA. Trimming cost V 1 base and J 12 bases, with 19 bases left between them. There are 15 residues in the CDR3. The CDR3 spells CASSLRAGYNEVQFF. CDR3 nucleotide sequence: TGTGCCAGCAGCTTAAGGGCAGGTTACAATGAAGTGCAGTTCTTC. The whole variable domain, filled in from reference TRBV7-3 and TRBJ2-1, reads GAGVSQTPSNKVTEKGKYVELRCDPISGHTALYWYRQSLGQGPEFLIYFQGTGAADDSGLPNDRFFAVRPEGSVSTLKIQRTERGDSAVYLCASSLRAGYNEVQFFGPGTRLTVL.

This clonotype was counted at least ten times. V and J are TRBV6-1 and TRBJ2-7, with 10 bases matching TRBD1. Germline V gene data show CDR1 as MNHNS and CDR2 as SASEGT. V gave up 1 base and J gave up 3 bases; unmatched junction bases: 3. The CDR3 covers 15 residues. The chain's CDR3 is CASSEGQGALYEQYF. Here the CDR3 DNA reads TGTGCCAGCAGTGAAGGACAGGGGGCCCTCTACGAGCAGTACTTC.

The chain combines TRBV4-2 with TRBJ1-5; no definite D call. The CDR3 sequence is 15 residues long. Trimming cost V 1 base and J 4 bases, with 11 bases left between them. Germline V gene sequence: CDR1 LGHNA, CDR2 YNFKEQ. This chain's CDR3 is CASSQGRMGNQPQHF. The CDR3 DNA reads TGTGCCAGCAGCCAAGGGCGTATGGGGAATCAGCCCCAGCATTTT.

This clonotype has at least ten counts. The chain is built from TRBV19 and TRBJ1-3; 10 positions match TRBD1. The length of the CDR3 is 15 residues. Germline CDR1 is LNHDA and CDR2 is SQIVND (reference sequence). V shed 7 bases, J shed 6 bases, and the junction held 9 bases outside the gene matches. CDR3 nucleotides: TGTGCCAGTACCCCGAGCGGGACAGGGGAAAACACCATATATTTT. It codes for CASTPSGTGENTIYF.

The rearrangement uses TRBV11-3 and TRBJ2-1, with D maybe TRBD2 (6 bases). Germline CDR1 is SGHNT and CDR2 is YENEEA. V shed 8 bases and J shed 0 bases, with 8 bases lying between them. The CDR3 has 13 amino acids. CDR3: CASGRSSYNEQFF. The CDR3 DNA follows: TGTGCCAGCGGGAGGAGCTCCTACAATGAGCAGTTCTTC.

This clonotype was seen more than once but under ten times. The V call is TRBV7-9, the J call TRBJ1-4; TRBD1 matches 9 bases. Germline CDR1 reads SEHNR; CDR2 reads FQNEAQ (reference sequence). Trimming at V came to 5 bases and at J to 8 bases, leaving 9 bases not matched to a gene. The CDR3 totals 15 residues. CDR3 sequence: CASSRRDRAKEKLFF. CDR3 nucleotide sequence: TGTGCCAGCAGCCGTCGGGACAGGGCAAAGGAAAAACTGTTTTTT.

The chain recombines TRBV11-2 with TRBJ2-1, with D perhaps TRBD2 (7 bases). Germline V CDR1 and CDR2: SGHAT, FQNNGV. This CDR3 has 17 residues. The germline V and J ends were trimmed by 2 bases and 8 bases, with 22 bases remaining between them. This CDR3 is CASSLNGGPPLGYEQFF. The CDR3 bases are TGTGCCAGCAGCTTAAACGGGGGGCCCCCCTTGGGCTATGAGCAGTTCTTC.

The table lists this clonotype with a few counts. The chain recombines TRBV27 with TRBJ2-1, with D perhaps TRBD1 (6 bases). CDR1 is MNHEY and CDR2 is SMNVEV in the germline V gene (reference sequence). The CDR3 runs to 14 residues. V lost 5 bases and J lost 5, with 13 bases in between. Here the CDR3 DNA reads TGTGCCAGCAGTCACGCCGGGGACAACAATGAGCAGTTCTTC. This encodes CASSHAGDNNEQFF.

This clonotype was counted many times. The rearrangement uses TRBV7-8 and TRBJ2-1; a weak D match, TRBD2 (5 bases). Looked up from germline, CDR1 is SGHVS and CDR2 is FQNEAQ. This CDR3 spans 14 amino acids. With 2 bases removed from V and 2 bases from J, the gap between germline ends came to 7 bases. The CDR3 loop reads CASSLRGTYNEQFF. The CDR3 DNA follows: TGTGCCAGCAGCTTACGGGGAACCTACAATGAGCAGTTCTTC.

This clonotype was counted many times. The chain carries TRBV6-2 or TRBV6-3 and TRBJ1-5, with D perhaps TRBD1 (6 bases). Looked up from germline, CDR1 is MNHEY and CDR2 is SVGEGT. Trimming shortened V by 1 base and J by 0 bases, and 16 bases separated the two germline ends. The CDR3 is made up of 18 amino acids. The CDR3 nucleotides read TGTGCCAGCAGTTACTTGTGGACAGAAATGGATAGCAATCAGCCCCAGCATTTT. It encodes CASSYLWTEMDSNQPQHF.

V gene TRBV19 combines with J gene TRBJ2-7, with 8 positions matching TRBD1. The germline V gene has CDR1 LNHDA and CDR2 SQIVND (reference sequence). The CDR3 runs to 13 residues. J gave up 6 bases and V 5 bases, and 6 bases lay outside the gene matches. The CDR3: CASSGTGSAEQYF. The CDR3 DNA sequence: TGTGCCAGTAGTGGGACAGGCTCGGCCGAGCAGTACTTC.

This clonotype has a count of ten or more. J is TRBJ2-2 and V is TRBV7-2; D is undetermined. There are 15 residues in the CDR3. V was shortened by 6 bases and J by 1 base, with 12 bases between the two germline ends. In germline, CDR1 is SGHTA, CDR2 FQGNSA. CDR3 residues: CASRPTAVNTGELFF. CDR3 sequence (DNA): TGTGCCAGCAGGCCAACCGCGGTGAACACCGGGGAGCTGTTTTTT.

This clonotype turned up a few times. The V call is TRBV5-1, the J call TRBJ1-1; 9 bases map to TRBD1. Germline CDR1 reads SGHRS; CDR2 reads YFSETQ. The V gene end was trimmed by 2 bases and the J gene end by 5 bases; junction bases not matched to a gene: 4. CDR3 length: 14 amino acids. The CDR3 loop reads CASSFGQGRTEAFF. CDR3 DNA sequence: TGCGCCAGCAGCTTTGGACAGGGGAGGACTGAAGCTTTCTTT.

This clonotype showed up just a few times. CDR3: CASSVAFREGDEQYF. CDR3 nucleotide sequence: TGTGCCAGCAGCGTAGCTTTTAGGGAAGGGGACGAGCAGTACTTC. This sequence joins TRBV9 and TRBJ2-7, with D possibly matching TRBD1 (5 bases). CDR1 and CDR2 (germline): SGDLS, YYNGEE. The germline V and J ends were trimmed by 0 bases and 5 bases, with 15 bases remaining between them. The CDR3 spans 15 residues.